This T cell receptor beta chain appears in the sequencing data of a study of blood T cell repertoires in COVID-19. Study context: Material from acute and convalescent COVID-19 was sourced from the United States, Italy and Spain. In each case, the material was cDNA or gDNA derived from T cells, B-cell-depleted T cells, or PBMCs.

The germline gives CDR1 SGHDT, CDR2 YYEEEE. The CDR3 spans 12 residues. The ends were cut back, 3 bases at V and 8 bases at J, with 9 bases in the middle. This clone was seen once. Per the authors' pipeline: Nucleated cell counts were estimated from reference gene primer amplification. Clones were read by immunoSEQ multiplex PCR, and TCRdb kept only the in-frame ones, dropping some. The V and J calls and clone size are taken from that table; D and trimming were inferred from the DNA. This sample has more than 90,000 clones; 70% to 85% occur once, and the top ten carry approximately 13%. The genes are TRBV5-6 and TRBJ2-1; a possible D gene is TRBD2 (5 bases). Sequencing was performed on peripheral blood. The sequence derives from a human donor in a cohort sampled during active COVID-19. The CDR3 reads CASSWERHEQFF. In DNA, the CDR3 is TGTGCCAGCAGCTGGGAGAGGCATGAGCAGTTCTTC.